The 24 T cell receptor beta chains below come from one sample, sequenced in a study of T-cell reconstitution after alpha-beta-depleted transplantation in children. Unique molecular identifiers were incorporated when the TCRbeta library was constructed. TCRdb re-called the PCR reads through MiXCR, storing one row per CDR3 protein. The sample has 750,000 to 950,000 distinct CDR3 sequences; approximately 15% are singletons. The material was PBMCs, mostly from graft donor cells, obtained 360 days after TCRalphabeta/CD19-depleted stem cell transplant. The receptors come from a male patient under 18 who had a stem cell transplant for acute lymphoblastic leukemia, so the T cells may come from the graft donor.

The chain couples TRBV10-1 to TRBJ2-3, with TRBD2 matching over 9 bases. The CDR3 has 16 residues. Germline CDR1 is WNHNN and CDR2 is SYGVQD (reference sequence). With V trimmed by 0 bases and J by 2 bases, 3 bases remained unmatched. DNA for the CDR3: TGCGCCAGCAGTGAGTCGACTAGCGGATTCACAGATACGCAGTATTTT. Translating it yields CASSESTSGFTDTQYF.

In this sample, this clonotype turned up a few times. This chain connects TRBV5-6 to TRBJ2-5; 9 bases fit TRBD1. The germline V gene encodes CDR1 SGHDT and CDR2 YYEEEE. The CDR3 is made up of 18 amino acids. The V and J ends lost 4 bases and 5 bases, in that order; junction bases with no gene match: 18. CDR3 in DNA: TGTGCCAGCAGCATAGCCGGGACAGGGTACCCGTTGGGGGAGACCCAGTACTTC. Its protein product is CASSIAGTGYPLGETQYF. Looking up the rest from reference TRBV5-6 and TRBJ2-5 gives the full variable domain: DAGVTQSPTHLIKTRGQQVTLRCSPKSGHDTVSWYQQALGQGPQFIFQYYEEEERQRGNFPDRFSGHQFPNYSSELNVNALLLGDSALYLCASSIAGTGYPLGETQYFGPGTRLLVL.

The CDR3 bases are TGTGCCAGCAGCCAGGACATTATAGGGAGCCGACAGAATGAGCAGTTCTTC. Translated: CASSQDIIGSRQNEQFF. The rearrangement links TRBV3-1 to TRBJ2-1; perhaps D is TRBD1 or TRBD2 (5 bases each). Trimming cost V 3 bases and J 7 bases, with 22 bases left between them. The CDR3 runs to 17 residues. The V gene's germline CDR1 is LGHDT and CDR2 YNNKEL (reference sequence).

V gene TRBV5-1 combines with J gene TRBJ2-1; 8 nucleotides match TRBD2. The CDR3 length is 15 residues. Germline V gene lookup returns CDR1 SGHRS and CDR2 YFSETQ. J lost 3 bases, V lost 4 bases, and 6 bases had no gene match. Here the CDR3 DNA reads TGCGCCAGCAGCCCAAGCGGGAGCCGCTACAATGAGCAGTTCTTC. Translating it yields CASSPSGSRYNEQFF.

The chain carries TRBV15 and TRBJ1-1; TRBD1 matches 8 bases. CDR1 is LNHNV, CDR2 YYDKDF, per germline (reference sequence). The CDR3 length is 14 residues. With 2 bases clipped from V and 5 bases from J, the junction kept 4 bases outside the gene matches. In nucleotides, the CDR3 is TGTGCCACCAGCAGACCGACAGGGGTTACTGAAGCTTTCTTT. Its translation is CATSRPTGVTEAFF.

The V call is TRBV12-3 or TRBV12-4, the J call TRBJ2-2; D gene uncertain. The CDR3 contains 14 residues. V was pared by 0 bases and J by 3 bases, with 5 bases between. CDR3 coding DNA: TGTGCCAGCAGTTTAGCTAGCTACACCGGGGAGCTGTTTTTT. It specifies CASSLASYTGELFF.

The V call is TRBV6-4, the J call TRBJ2-1, with a tentative D call TRBD2 (6 bases). Trimming left V 10 bases short and J 9 bases short, with 16 bases between. CDR1 is MRHNA and CDR2 is SNTAGT in the germline V gene. CDR3 length: 12 residues. As DNA, the CDR3 is TGTGCCAACCAACCCCTAGCGACTGAGCAGTTCTTC. It translates to CANQPLATEQFF.

This clonotype showed up just a few times. This chain uses TRBV3-1 with TRBJ2-1; 12 bases line up with TRBD2. This CDR3 is built from 17 residues. V shed 1 base, J shed 5 bases, and the junction held 6 bases outside the gene matches. Germline V gene sequence: CDR1 LGHDT, CDR2 YNNKEL (reference sequence). The CDR3 nucleotides read TGTGCCAGCAGCCAAGCAGGACTAGCGGGACTGCACAATGAGCAGTTCTTC. Its protein is CASSQAGLAGLHNEQFF.

The sample holds many counts of this clonotype. This sequence joins TRBV6-1 and TRBJ2-1, with 9 bases matching TRBD2. CDR1 is MNHNS and CDR2 is SASEGT in the germline V gene. V shed 7 bases, J shed 2 bases, and the junction held 15 bases outside the gene matches. The CDR3 has 18 residues. CDR3 nucleotide sequence: TGTGCCAGCAAGTATTGGGCTAGCGGGAACGGGCCCTACAATGAGCAGTTCTTC. This codes for CASKYWASGNGPYNEQFF.

In this sample, this clonotype turned up many times. V gene TRBV7-9 combines with J gene TRBJ2-7, with TRBD2 matching over 8 bases. Losses at the gene ends were 5 bases for V and 6 bases for J; bases not matched to a gene: 12. This CDR3 is 15 amino acids long. CDR1 SEHNR and CDR2 FQNEAQ come from the germline V gene (reference sequence). DNA of the CDR3: TGTGCCAGCAGCCCCCCTGGGACTAGTCTCTCCGAGCAGTACTTC. Its protein product is CASSPPGTSLSEQYF.

On this clonotype itself: The junction differs from germline at one of its ends, possibly a read error. The chain links TRBV20-1 to TRBJ2-1; D is unresolved. The CDR3 is made up of 8 amino acids. The germline gives CDR1 DFQATT, CDR2 SNEGSKA (reference sequence). Here the CDR3 DNA reads TGCAGCTTACCCAGGTCGGTCTTC. It specifies CSLPRSVF.

V usage is TRBV5-5 and J usage is TRBJ1-1; D remains ambiguous. The CDR3 is 14 amino acids. Trimming took off 2 bases at V and 0 bases at J, with 8 bases between the two ends. Germline V gives CDR1 SGHKS, CDR2 YYEKEE (reference sequence). The CDR3: CASSFLVMNTEAFF. In DNA form, the CDR3 reads TGTGCCAGCAGCTTCTTAGTCATGAACACTGAAGCTTTCTTT.

The sample holds many counts of this clonotype. This chain connects TRBV5-1 to TRBJ2-1; D unresolved. Germline loops: CDR1 SGHRS, CDR2 YFSETQ. Trimming stripped 5 bases from V and 5 bases from J, with 8 bases between. The CDR3 sequence is 12 residues long. CDR3 DNA: TGCGCCAGCAGTAACAGAGACAATGAGCAGTTCTTC. It specifies CASSNRDNEQFF.

This sequence joins TRBV6-2 or TRBV6-3 and TRBJ2-1; 9 positions agree with TRBD2. After removal of 5 bases from V and 4 bases from J, the junction contained 6 bases not matched to a gene. The germline V gene encodes CDR1 MNHEY and CDR2 SVGEGT. The CDR3 is 15 residues long. The CDR3 sequence: CASSPVLAGYNEQFF. DNA of the CDR3: TGTGCCAGCAGTCCTGTTCTAGCGGGATACAATGAGCAGTTCTTC.

There are a few counts of this clonotype. This sequence joins TRBV24-1 and TRBJ2-1; perhaps TRBD1 as D (6 bases). From germline, CDR1 is KGHDR and CDR2 SFDVKD. V lost 0 bases and J lost 3, with 14 bases in between. CDR3 length equals 17 residues. The DNA of the CDR3 is TGTGCCACCAGTGATTTGCAGGGGCAGGGAAGCTACAATGAGCAGTTCTTC. Protein product: CATSDLQGQGSYNEQFF.

The chain employs TRBV4-1 and TRBJ2-3, with TRBD1 matching 7 bases. V was clipped by 3 bases and J by 0 bases; unmatched bases: 9. CDR3 length: 17 amino acids. Germline loops: CDR1 MGHRA, CDR2 YSYEKL. The CDR3 reads CASSHPSDRASTDTQYF. CDR3 DNA sequence: TGCGCCAGCAGCCACCCCTCCGACAGGGCCAGCACAGATACGCAGTATTTT.

The chain is built from TRBV3-1 and TRBJ2-4; tentative D call: TRBD2 (6 bases). The germline gives CDR1 LGHDT, CDR2 YNNKEL (reference sequence). V gave up 2 bases and J gave up 3 bases, with 11 bases separating them. CDR3 length: 15 residues. This CDR3 reads CASSQIGGSKNIQYF. The CDR3 region has the DNA TGTGCCAGCAGCCAAATTGGGGGGAGCAAAAACATTCAGTACTTC.

The rearrangement uses TRBV7-7 and TRBJ2-5, with 11 bases fitting TRBD1. The V and J ends lost 5 bases and 2 bases, in that order; junction bases with no gene match: 4. Germline-derived CDR1 and CDR2 are SSHAT and FNYEAQ (reference sequence). This CDR3 spans 15 amino acids. The CDR3 is CASSGRDRGQETQYF. The CDR3, as DNA: TGTGCCAGCAGCGGCCGGGACAGGGGGCAAGAGACCCAGTACTTC. Full variable domain (rest looked up from reference TRBV7-7 and TRBJ2-5): GAGVSQSPRYKVTKRGQDVTLRCDPISSHATLYWYQQALGQGPEFLTYFNYEAQPDKSGLPSDRFSAERPEGSISTLTIQRTEQRDSAMYRCASSGRDRGQETQYFGPGTRLLVL.

A few counts support this clonotype. This rearrangement joins TRBV7-9 to TRBJ2-2; D is unclear. The CDR3 extends over 15 amino acids. The germline gives CDR1 SEHNR, CDR2 FQNEAQ (reference sequence). Trimming took off 3 bases at V and 6 bases at J, with 14 bases between the two ends. This CDR3 is CASSFFSPRAGELFF. The CDR3 DNA reads as TGTGCCAGCAGCTTCTTTTCCCCTAGAGCCGGGGAGCTGTTTTTT.

This clonotype was observed a handful of times. V is TRBV12-3 or TRBV12-4 and J is TRBJ1-2, with D perhaps matching TRBD1 (6 bases). The CDR3 length is 13 residues. Deletions cut 4 bases from V and 4 bases from J, with 10 bases between. The CDR3 region has the DNA TGTGCCAGCAGTTGGACAGAACGCTATGGCTACACCTTC. Its translation is CASSWTERYGYTF.

The J gene is TRBJ2-2, the V gene TRBV27; no definite D call. The CDR3 totals 15 residues. V was shortened by 7 bases and J by 1 base, with 13 bases between the two germline ends. Germline assignment: CDR1 MNHEY and CDR2 SMNVEV (reference sequence). The CDR3 sequence: CASTRNPQNTGELFF. The DNA for the CDR3 is TGTGCCAGCACCCGAAATCCGCAGAACACCGGGGAGCTGTTTTTT.

For this clonotype: A junction end diverges from the germline sequence, so it may reflect a read error. The chain recombines TRBV30 with TRBJ1-1; tentatively, D is TRBD1 (6 bases). Germline CDR1 and CDR2: GTSNPN and SVGIG (reference sequence). The CDR3 loop spans 13 amino acids. The CDR3 region has the DNA TGTGCCTGGAGTCATACAGGGAACGCTGAAGCTTTCTTT. Its protein is CAWSHTGNAEAFF.

J is TRBJ1-4 and V is TRBV7-9; D remains unclear. V gave up 4 bases and J gave up 0 bases, with 6 bases separating them. CDR3 length equals 14 residues. Germline V gene sequence: CDR1 SEHNR, CDR2 FQNEAQ (reference sequence). The CDR3 region is CASSSHATNEKLFF. The CDR3 coding sequence is TGTGCCAGCAGCTCCCATGCAACTAATGAAAAACTGTTTTTT.

The V call is TRBV6-6, the J call TRBJ2-6, with unresolved D. Germline CDR1 reads MNHNY; CDR2 reads SVGAGI (reference sequence). The CDR3 length is 13 residues. The V end was cut by 7 bases, the J end by 0 bases, with 4 bases between. For the CDR3, the DNA is TGTGCCAGCAAAGCCTCTGGGGCCAACGTCCTGACTTTC. It codes for CASKASGANVLTF.